This record concerns one T cell receptor (beta chain) sequence. Its antigen is still unknown. The data stem from a study of blood T cells in healthy people across ages. Whole-study findings and limits: Unsorted PBMCs ruled out conclusive naive versus antigen-experienced comparison. Among T cells, TCR beta diversity per million cells dropped roughly linearly as age rose.

Every sample yielded at least 7 million isolated PBMCs. Per sample, at least 5 micrograms of total RNA were extracted. Alongside a J-beta primer mix, a sample-barcoded 5' primer served in a second PCR lasting roughly 6 to 11 cycles. TCRdb reprocessed the 5' RACE reads with MiXCR, giving one entry per CDR3 protein. The sample records 1.5 million to 2 million distinct CDR3 sequences, about 39% being singletons. This clonotype was sampled from a human donor in good health. The specimen was blood.

CDR3 nucleotides: TGCAGTGCCCCCGACGGCCCTTCAGGGACGGTAACGCCTGGGGCTTTCTTT. Amino acids: CSAPDGPSGTVTPGAFF. The genes are TRBV20-1 and TRBJ1-1; D might be TRBD1 (5 bases). This CDR3 comprises 17 residues. Germline V gene lookup returns CDR1 DFQATT and CDR2 SNEGSKA (reference sequence). Trimming stripped 6 bases from V and 11 bases from J, with 34 bases between.